These 18 T cell receptor beta chains were all obtained from the same sample, sequenced in a study of technical replicates of blood from a few donors. The repertoire was sequenced with immunoSEQ multiplex PCR; TCRdb's copy has only in-frame clones and lacks some. Here the sample spans roughly 8,000 clones, around 90% being singletons. Specimen: PBMCs. The receptors were gathered from a human donor in good health.

This clone is a singleton in its sample. This chain uses TRBV30 with TRBJ1-5; D unclear. This CDR3 region has 11 residues. Trimming removed 7 bases from V and 3 bases from J, with 7 bases in between. In germline, CDR1 is GTSNPN, CDR2 SVGIG (reference sequence). The CDR3 protein is CASIFNQPQHF. The CDR3 DNA is TGTGCCTCTATCTTCAATCAGCCCCAGCATTTT.

The gene calls are TRBV2 and TRBJ2-7, with a weak D call TRBD1 (5 bases). Trimming left V 2 bases short and J 0 bases short, with 14 bases between. Germline assignment: CDR1 SNHLY and CDR2 FYNNEI. CDR3 length: 16 residues. CDR3 loop: CASSESGLPSSYEQYF. The CDR3 nucleotides read TGTGCCAGCAGTGAATCAGGGCTCCCTAGCTCCTACGAGCAGTACTTC.

The chain recombines TRBV6-1 with TRBJ1-2; 8 bases align to TRBD1. Unmatched junction bases numbered 9, after V lost 10 bases and J lost 8 bases. The CDR3 contains 12 residues. The germline V gene has CDR1 MNHNS and CDR2 SASEGT. The CDR3 DNA is TGTGCCATCGATGGACAGGGTAGGGGCTACACCTTC. Protein sequence: CAIDGQGRGYTF.

The V gene is TRBV13, the J gene TRBJ2-5; 7 bases are shared with TRBD2. The V gene end was trimmed by 5 bases and the J gene end by 3 bases; junction bases not matched to a gene: 6. The CDR3 has 14 residues. Germline assignment: CDR1 PRHDT and CDR2 FYEKMQ (reference sequence). DNA for the CDR3: TGTGCCAGCAGCCCCGGCAGCGGGAAAGAGACCCAGTACTTC. Residues: CASSPGSGKETQYF. Full variable domain (rest looked up from reference TRBV13 and TRBJ2-5): AAGVIQSPRHLIKEKRETATLKCYPIPRHDTVYWYQQGPGQDPQFLISFYEKMQSDKGSIPDRFSAQQFSDYHSELNMSSLELGDSALYFCASSPGSGKETQYFGPGTRLLVL.

The rearrangement joins TRBV6-5 to TRBJ2-7, with 9 positions matching TRBD1. The CDR3 totals 15 residues. CDR1 MNHEY and CDR2 SVGAGI come from the germline V gene. Trimming took 4 bases from V and 4 from J; bases not matched to a gene: 8. The DNA for the CDR3 is TGTGCCAGCAGTTGGTCGACAGGGGGGGGGTACGAGCAGTACTTC. This sequence encodes CASSWSTGGGYEQYF.

A word on this clone: The junction differs from germline at one of its ends, possibly a read error. V is TRBV28 and J is TRBJ2-5; maybe TRBD2 (7 bases). The CDR3 is 12 amino acids. CDR1 and CDR2 from the germline V gene are MDHEN and SYDVKM. DNA for the CDR3: TGTGCCAGCAGTTTACTGACGGGGGGCAGGCACTTC. Translating it yields CASSLLTGGRHF.

V usage is TRBV13 and J usage is TRBJ1-2; 9 bases line up with TRBD1. The CDR3 is made up of 16 amino acids. The junction had 12 bases not matched to a gene; V was cut back by 5 bases and J by 5 bases. Germline V gene data show CDR1 as PRHDT and CDR2 as FYEKMQ (reference sequence). CDR3 in DNA: TGTGCCAGCAGCACCCTGGGACAGGGCGGCCTATATGGCTACACCTTC. Its protein product is CASSTLGQGGLYGYTF.

The CDR3 DNA reads as TGTGCCAGCAATCCGAGCTCCTACGAGCAGTACTTC. Translation: CASNPSSYEQYF. The chain is built from TRBV6-1 and TRBJ2-7, with no clear D. V was cut by 7 bases and J by 0 bases, with 7 bases left in between. The length of the CDR3 is 12 residues. Germline loops: CDR1 MNHNS, CDR2 SASEGT.

J is TRBJ2-2 and V is TRBV7-7, with 7 bases aligning to TRBD2. The CDR3 covers 16 residues. CDR1 and CDR2 from the germline V gene are SSHAT and FNYEAQ (reference sequence). Germline trimming cut 5 bases from V and 7 bases from J; bases unmatched to any gene: 13. CDR3 nucleotide sequence: TGTGCCAGCAGCCCCCTTGGCGGGAGTGGGGGCGGGGAGCTGTTTTTT. Its protein product is CASSPLGGSGGGELFF.

The rearrangement uses TRBV27 and TRBJ1-1, with a tentative D call TRBD1 (6 bases). V lost 5 bases, J lost 6 bases, and 22 bases lay in between. Germline CDR1 MNHEY, CDR2 SMNVEV (reference sequence). The CDR3 contains 16 residues. The CDR3: CASSTNRVSSPPEAFF. CDR3 in DNA: TGTGCCAGCAGTACTAACAGGGTATCGTCTCCCCCTGAAGCTTTCTTT.

Here the CDR3 reads CASSTSGSADTQYF. CDR3 bases: TGTGCCAGCAGCACTAGCGGGAGCGCTGATACGCAGTATTTT. J is TRBJ2-3 and V is TRBV6-5, with 11 bases lining up with TRBD2. V lost 6 bases, J lost 6 bases, and 5 bases stayed unmatched. The CDR3 runs 14 residues. Germline V CDR1 and CDR2: MNHEY, SVGAGI.

This chain uses TRBV27 with TRBJ2-7; 9 positions agree with TRBD1. The CDR3 contains 16 residues. V shed 6 bases, J shed 3 bases, and the junction held 12 bases outside the gene matches. Germline V lookup: CDR1 MNHEY, CDR2 SMNVEV (reference sequence). CDR3 region: CASSPHGGTGFYEQYF. CDR3 nucleotide sequence: TGTGCCAGCAGCCCACACGGGGGGACAGGGTTCTACGAGCAGTACTTC.

This rearrangement joins TRBV11-2 to TRBJ1-1; no definite D call. Germline CDR1 reads SGHAT; CDR2 reads FQNNGV. The V gene lost 0 bases and the J gene lost 1 base, with 3 bases spanning the gap. This CDR3 spans 13 amino acids. The CDR3 nucleotides read TGTGCCAGCAGCTTAGATCGGAACACTGAAGCTTTCTTT. This sequence encodes CASSLDRNTEAFF.

This sequence joins TRBV6-1 and TRBJ1-2, with D maybe TRBD1 (6 bases). CDR1 and CDR2 (germline): MNHNS, SASEGT. V lost 0 bases to trimming and J lost 5 bases, with 13 bases between them. This CDR3 is built from 15 residues. The CDR3 here is CASSEAAGVQYGYTF. The CDR3 DNA reads TGTGCCAGCAGTGAAGCGGCAGGGGTTCAGTATGGCTACACCTTC.

The chain uses TRBV5-1 and TRBJ2-7; 9 nucleotides line up with TRBD2. The germline gives CDR1 SGHRS, CDR2 YFSETQ. V lost 2 bases and J lost 5; bases outside the gene matches: 5. This CDR3 has 14 amino acids. The CDR3 here is CASSLLAGPNEQYF. DNA for the CDR3: TGCGCCAGCAGCTTACTAGCGGGCCCAAACGAGCAGTACTTC.

J is TRBJ1-1 and V is TRBV5-6; 8 bases fit TRBD1. Trimming at V came to 4 bases and at J to 5 bases, leaving 13 bases not matched to a gene. Germline V gene lookup returns CDR1 SGHDT and CDR2 YYEEEE. The CDR3 is 16 residues long. CDR3: CASSVAATGVRTEAFF. The CDR3 nucleotides are TGTGCCAGCAGCGTAGCTGCGACAGGGGTCAGGACTGAAGCTTTCTTT.

The rearrangement uses TRBV30 and TRBJ2-7; D unclear. V was clipped by 3 bases and J by 3 bases, with 12 bases between them. The germline V gene has CDR1 GTSNPN and CDR2 SVGIG (reference sequence). The CDR3 sequence is 13 residues long. The CDR3 DNA is TGTGCCTGGAGACAGTCGTTCCGCTACGAGCAGTACTTC. Translating gives CAWRQSFRYEQYF.

Written as DNA, the CDR3 is TGCGCCAGCAGCTTGACTGGCAGGGGGTTGGGAGAGACCCAGTACTTC. Amino acids: CASSLTGRGLGETQYF. This sequence joins TRBV5-1 and TRBJ2-5, with 7 bases that match TRBD1. The CDR3 totals 16 residues. The V gene end was trimmed by 1 base and the J gene end by 4 bases; junction bases not matched to a gene: 10. CDR1 is SGHRS, CDR2 YFSETQ, per germline.